The rows below give T cell receptor beta chains drawn from one sample of a study of blood T cell repertoires in COVID-19. Profiled with immunoSEQ multiplex PCR; TCRdb holds only in-frame clones, not every one. This sample has hundreds of thousands of clones, with about nine tenths found just once. Sequenced input: peripheral blood. The receptors originated from a man aged 60 to 69 who had recovered from COVID-19. Each CDR3 is given with its conserved first and last residue. Each record gives: J gene, D gene, clone size, V gene, CDR3 protein, CDR3 DNA. D genes are given only for firm matches. Rows may omit the clone size; those that give it use once, few, many or a size class.

TRBJ1-5 | TRBD1 | - | TRBV14 | CASSQLDRGDDQPQHF | TGTGCCAGCAGCCAACTAGACAGGGGAGACGATCAGCCCCAGCATTTT
TRBJ2-4 | TRBD2 | - | TRBV7-9 | CASSGLAGVDGKNIQYF | TGTGCCAGCAGCGGGCTAGCGGGGGTGGATGGCAAAAACATTCAGTACTTC
TRBJ2-3 | TRBD1 | - | TRBV18 | CASSFSGTGFFSTDTQYF | TGTGCCAGCTCATTCTCCGGGACAGGATTTTTTAGCACAGATACGCAGTATTTT
TRBJ1-5 | - | few | TRBV6-1 | CASTQGWGIQPQHF | TGTGCCAGCACGCAGGGGTGGGGAATCCAGCCCCAGCATTTT
TRBJ2-2 | TRBD1 | - | TRBV7-9 | CASRGQGWTGELFF | TGTGCCAGCAGGGGACAGGGTTGGACCGGGGAGCTGTTTTTT
TRBJ2-1 | - | - | TRBV19 | CASSILNNEQFF | TGTGCCAGTAGTATACTAAACAATGAGCAGTTCTTC
TRBJ2-2 | TRBD1 | - | TRBV5-1 | CASSSGQSNTGELFF | TGCGCCAGCAGCTCGGGACAGTCGAACACCGGGGAGCTGTTTTTT
TRBJ1-4 | - | - | TRBV2 | CASRGDVGNEKLFF | TGTGCCAGCAGGGGCGACGTCGGAAATGAAAAACTGTTTTTT
TRBJ2-1 | - | - | TRBV11-3 | CASSLGASVGAYNEQFF | TGTGCCAGCAGCTTAGGTGCGTCCGTTGGGGCATACAATGAGCAGTTCTTC
TRBJ1-5 | - | - | TRBV19 | CASINGRREGPSNQPQHF | TGTGCCAGTATCAACGGGAGAAGGGAAGGACCTAGCAATCAGCCCCAGCATTTT
TRBJ2-1 | - | - | TRBV2 | CASSGWLRLSYNEQFF | TGTGCCAGCAGTGGTTGGTTGAGGCTGTCCTACAATGAGCAGTTCTTC
TRBJ2-6 | TRBD1 | - | TRBV9 | CASSVGDRGSSGANVLTF | TGTGCCAGCAGCGTAGGGGACAGGGGATCCTCTGGGGCCAACGTCCTGACTTTC
TRBJ1-2 | - | few | TRBV6-1 | CASSEGGRGYTF | TGTGCCAGCAGTGAGGGGGGGCGCGGCTACACCTTC
TRBJ2-3 | - | - | TRBV25-1 | CASSEVAVDTQYF | TGTGCCAGCAGTGAGGTAGCAGTGGATACGCAGTATTTT
TRBJ2-1 | - | - | TRBV14 | CASSHTPLVTEQFF | TGTGCCAGCAGCCATACCCCACTAGTTACTGAGCAGTTCTTC
TRBJ2-2 | - | - | TRBV2 | CASSEGQPTGELFF | TGTGCCAGCAGTGAAGGACAGCCCACCGGGGAGCTGTTTTTT
TRBJ2-3 | TRBD2 | - | TRBV7-6 | CASSLGLAGPTDTQYF | TGTGCCAGCAGCTTAGGACTAGCGGGACCCACAGATACGCAGTATTTT
TRBJ1-1 | - | - | TRBV5-5 | CASSRGAGNTEAFF | TGTGCCAGCAGCCGAGGTGCGGGGAACACTGAAGCTTTCTTT
TRBJ1-6 | - | - | TRBV6-5 | CASSRDWQDSPLHF | TGTGCCAGCAGCCGGGACTGGCAAGATTCACCCCTCCACTTT
TRBJ2-1 | TRBD2 | - | TRBV11-2 | CASSVLAGGGHHEQFF | TGTGCCAGCAGCGTGCTAGCGGGGGGGGGTCACCATGAGCAGTTCTTC
TRBJ1-1 | TRBD1 | - | TRBV27 | CASSLGNRGDEAFF | TGTGCCAGCAGTTTAGGGAACAGGGGCGATGAAGCTTTCTTT
TRBJ1-4 | - | once | TRBV10-3 | CAIGQGSEKLFF | TGTGCCATCGGCCAGGGAAGTGAAAAACTGTTTTTT
TRBJ2-1 | - | - | TRBV3-1/TRBV3-2 | CASCLGGNYNEQFF | TGTGCCAGCTGTTTGGGGGGTAACTACAATGAGCAGTTCTTC
TRBJ1-6 | - | few | TRBV5-1 | CASSFERGNSPLHF | TGCGCCAGCAGCTTTGAAAGGGGTAATTCACCCCTCCACTTT
TRBJ2-5 | - | - | TRBV11-2 | CASSLVGTPWSGETQYF | TGTGCCAGCAGCTTAGTGGGGACACCCTGGTCTGGGGAGACCCAGTACTTC
TRBJ1-4 | TRBD1 | - | TRBV19 | CASRRQTGSSEKLFF | TGTGCCAGTAGACGACAGACAGGGTCGAGTGAAAAACTGTTTTTT
TRBJ2-2 | - | - | TRBV21-1 | CAREQRFANTGELFF | TGTGCCAGGGAACAGCGGTTCGCGAACACCGGGGAGCTGTTTTTT
TRBJ2-2 | - | - | TRBV28 | CATTNQQGVAGELFF | TGTGCCACTACAAACCAACAGGGAGTAGCCGGGGAGCTGTTTTTT
TRBJ2-7 | - | - | TRBV7-9 | CASSLEGLGGGVYF | TGTGCCAGCAGCTTAGAGGGCCTCGGCGGGGGCGTATACTTC
TRBJ1-2 | - | once | TRBV12-3/TRBV12-4 | CASSPTGYYGYTF | TGTGCCAGCAGCCCTACAGGGTACTATGGCTACACCTTC
TRBJ1-3 | - | - | TRBV6-5 | CASKELQATGNTIYF | TGTGCCTCTAAGGAGCTGCAAGCTACTGGAAACACCATATATTTT
TRBJ1-1 | TRBD1 | once | TRBV29-1 | CSAGTGMVGNATEAFF | TGCAGCGCCGGGACAGGAATGGTGGGGAACGCTACTGAAGCTTTCTTT
TRBJ2-5 | - | once | TRBV24-1 | CATSESAVPQETQYF | TGTGCCACCAGTGAGTCTGCGGTTCCCCAAGAGACCCAGTACTTC
TRBJ1-2 | - | - | TRBV9 | CASSAVHKGLDNYGYTF | TGTGCCAGCAGCGCAGTCCACAAGGGACTGGACAACTATGGCTACACCTTC
TRBJ1-1 | TRBD1 | - | TRBV5-1 | CASSGWDRTGNTEAFF | TGCGCCAGCAGCGGGTGGGATAGGACAGGGAACACTGAAGCTTTCTTT
TRBJ2-1 | TRBD2 | - | TRBV5-1 | CASSLGGGLYNEQFF | TGCGCCAGCAGTTTAGGCGGGGGACTCTACAATGAGCAGTTCTTC
TRBJ1-2 | - | - | TRBV5-1 | CASSPGGGAGGYTF | TGCGCCAGCAGCCCCGGTGGGGGGGCGGGTGGCTACACCTTC
TRBJ2-5 | - | - | TRBV2 | CASSTTRQETQYF | TGTGCCAGCAGTACAACACGTCAAGAGACCCAGTACTTC
TRBJ1-5 | TRBD1 | few | TRBV5-1 | CASSLGTGGQPQHF | TGCGCCAGCAGCTTGGGGACAGGGGGTCAGCCCCAGCATTTT
TRBJ1-5 | - | - | TRBV28 | CASSPGTLSNQPQHF | TGTGCCAGCAGCCCCGGGACACTGAGCAATCAGCCCCAGCATTTT
TRBJ1-1 | - | - | TRBV29-1 | CSVEGRQGKAFF | TGCAGCGTTGAGGGTCGTCAGGGTAAAGCTTTCTTT
TRBJ2-7 | - | - | TRBV28 | CASSLLYEQYF | TGTGCCAGCAGTTTACTCTACGAGCAGTACTTC
TRBJ1-6 | - | - | TRBV5-3 | CARSLDEGGVYNSPLHF | TGTGCCAGAAGCTTGGATGAAGGAGGGGTCTATAATTCACCCCTCCACTTT
TRBJ1-2 | - | - | TRBV5-4 | CASSLDRVGGYGYTF | TGTGCCAGCAGCTTGGACAGGGTGGGCGGCTATGGCTACACCTTC
TRBJ1-2 | TRBD1 | - | TRBV19 | CASSIGWQGAGSYTF | TGTGCCAGTAGTATAGGCTGGCAGGGGGCCGGAAGCTACACCTTC
TRBJ2-7 | TRBD1 | - | TRBV11-2 | CASSSSGQGAREQYF | TGTGCCAGCAGTTCCTCCGGACAGGGGGCGAGAGAGCAGTACTTC
TRBJ1-1 | TRBD1 | few | TRBV6-6 | CASSRSRTGGMNTEAFF | TGTGCCAGCAGTCGTAGTCGGACAGGAGGAATGAACACTGAAGCTTTCTTT
TRBJ1-1 | - | - | TRBV7-9 | CASSLGGADTEAFF | TGTGCCAGCAGCTTAGGGGGCGCGGACACTGAAGCTTTCTTT
TRBJ2-6 | - | - | TRBV6-1 | CASSHGGSGANVLTF | TGTGCCAGCAGCCACGGGGGATCTGGGGCCAACGTCCTGACTTTC
TRBJ2-1 | TRBD2 | - | TRBV14 | CASSQPQLAGVSNEQFF | TGTGCCAGCAGCCAGCCCCAACTAGCGGGGGTGTCGAATGAGCAGTTCTTC
TRBJ2-1 | - | - | TRBV6-2/TRBV6-3 | CASSLVLRVSEQFF | TGTGCCAGCAGCCTCGTGCTCAGGGTTAGCGAGCAGTTCTTC